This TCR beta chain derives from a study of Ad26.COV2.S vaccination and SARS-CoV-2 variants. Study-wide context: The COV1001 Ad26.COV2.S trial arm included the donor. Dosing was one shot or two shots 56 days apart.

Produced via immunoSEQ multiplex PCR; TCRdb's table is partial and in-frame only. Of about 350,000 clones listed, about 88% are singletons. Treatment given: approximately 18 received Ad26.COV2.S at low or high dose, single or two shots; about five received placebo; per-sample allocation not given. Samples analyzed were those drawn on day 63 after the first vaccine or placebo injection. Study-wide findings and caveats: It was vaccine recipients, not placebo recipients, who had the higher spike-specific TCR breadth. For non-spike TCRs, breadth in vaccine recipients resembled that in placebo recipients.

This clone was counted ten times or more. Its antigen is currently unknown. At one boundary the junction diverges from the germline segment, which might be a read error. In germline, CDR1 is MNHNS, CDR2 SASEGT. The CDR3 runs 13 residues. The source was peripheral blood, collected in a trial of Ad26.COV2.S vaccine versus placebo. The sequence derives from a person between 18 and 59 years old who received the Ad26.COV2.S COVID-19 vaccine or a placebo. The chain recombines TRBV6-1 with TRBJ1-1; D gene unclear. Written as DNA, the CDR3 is TGTGCCAGCAGTGAAGCTACGGACGTGAAAAACGGTTTT. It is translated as CASSEATDVKNGF.